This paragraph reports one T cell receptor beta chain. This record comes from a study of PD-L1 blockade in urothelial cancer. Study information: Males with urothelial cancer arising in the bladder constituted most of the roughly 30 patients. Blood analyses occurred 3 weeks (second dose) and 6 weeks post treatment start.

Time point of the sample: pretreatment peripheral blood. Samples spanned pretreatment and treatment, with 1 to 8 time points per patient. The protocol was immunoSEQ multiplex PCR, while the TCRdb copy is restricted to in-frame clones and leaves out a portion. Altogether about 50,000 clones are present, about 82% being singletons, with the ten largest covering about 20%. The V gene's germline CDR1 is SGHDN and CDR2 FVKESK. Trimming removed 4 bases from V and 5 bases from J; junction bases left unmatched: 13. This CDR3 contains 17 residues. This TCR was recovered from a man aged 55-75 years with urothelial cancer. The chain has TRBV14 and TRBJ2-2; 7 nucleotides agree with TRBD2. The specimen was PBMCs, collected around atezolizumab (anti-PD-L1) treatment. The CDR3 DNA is TGTGCCAGCAGCCCGAGACTAGCCGCAAAGGGGACCGGGGAGCTGTTTTTT. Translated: CASSPRLAAKGTGELFF.